Listed below are T cell receptor beta chains from one sample, sequenced in a study of blood T cell repertoires in COVID-19. Only in-frame clones appear in the TCRdb table, and some are missing; sequencing was by immunoSEQ multiplex PCR. The table shows nearly 55,000 clones, with approximately 80% occurring only once. The specimen was peripheral blood. The receptors here all came from a human donor with active or convalescent COVID-19. The donor label of this sample is uncertain. CDR3s include the opening cysteine and the closing phenylalanine or tryptophan. A D gene is named only where the DNA matches it firmly. The size of a clone is reported for some rows only, either as once, few or many, or as a class for expanded clones.

TRBJ1-5 TRBV23-1 - - TGCGCCAGCAGTCAATCGGCTAATCAGCCCCAGCATTTT CASSQSANQPQHF
TRBJ1-1 TRBV23-1 - - TGCGCCAGCAGTCAAAACGGTCCGAACACTGAAGCTTTCTTT CASSQNGPNTEAFF
TRBJ2-7 TRBV5-1 few - TGCGCCAGCAGGGGGGGAAGTGGTACCTACGAGCAGTACTTC CASRGGSGTYEQYF
TRBJ2-7 TRBV7-2 few TRBD2 TGTGCCAGCAGCTACCGGTGGGGAGCGGGAGCCATATACGAGCAGTACTTC CASSYRWGAGAIYEQYF
TRBJ1-5 TRBV10-1 few - TGCGCCAGCAGCGAACAGGAGCCCCAGCATTTT CASSEQEPQHF
TRBJ2-7 TRBV7-6 - TRBD1 TGTGCCAGCAGCCGGGACAGCCACTACGAGCAGTACTTC CASSRDSHYEQYF
TRBJ2-3 TRBV2 few TRBD2 TGTGCCAGCAGTGAATGGGGGGCCGGGACTAGCGGGAGGGCGCGGGGTCCAGATACGCAGTATTTT CASSEWGAGTSGRARGPDTQYF
TRBJ2-4 TRBV5-1 - TRBD2 TGCGCCAGCAGCTTGGCGTCAGGGAGGGGAAACATTCAGTACTTC CASSLASGRGNIQYF
TRBJ1-3 TRBV5-4 few - TGTGCCAGCAGCACAGGAAACACCATATATTTT CASSTGNTIYF
TRBJ2-3 TRBV7-9 - TRBD2 TGTGCCAGCAGCTCGCGGACTAGCGGCCACACAGATACGCAGTATTTT CASSSRTSGHTDTQYF
TRBJ2-3 TRBV19 - TRBD2 TGTGCCAGTACTCCATCGGGCGGGAGGAGGGATACGCAGTATTTT CASTPSGGRRDTQYF
TRBJ2-2 TRBV18 - TRBD2 TGTGCCAGCTCACCGGGACTAGCGGTGAACACCGGGGAGCTGTTTTTT CASSPGLAVNTGELFF